This T cell receptor beta chain came from a study of blood T cell repertoires in COVID-19. As for the study in general: The origin of the acute and convalescent COVID-19 samples was the United States, Italy and Spain. The cDNA or gDNA used as material had been derived from T cells, B-cell-depleted T cells, or PBMCs.

Per the original methods: Amplification of reference gene primers provided the estimated nucleated cell counts. The method was immunoSEQ multiplex PCR; TCRdb's version includes in-frame clones alone and lacks a portion of them. V, J and clone size are taken as reported in that table, and D and trimming were inferred from the DNA itself. The sample carries approximately 220,000 clones, 83% recorded once. This CDR3 has 18 amino acids. CDR1 LGHNA and CDR2 YSLEER come from the germline V gene. The V gene end was trimmed by 0 bases and the J gene end by 11 bases; junction bases not matched to a gene: 16. The source is a woman in her thirties or forties with active or convalescent COVID-19. Sample: peripheral blood. The chain joins TRBV4-3 to TRBJ1-2, with 12 nucleotides matching TRBD1. CDR3 in amino acids: CASSQELIRDRGQSGYTF. The CDR3 DNA reads TGCGCCAGCAGCCAAGAGTTGATTCGGGACAGGGGGCAGAGTGGGTACACCTTC.